These 9 T cell receptor beta chains originate from one sample sequenced in a study of resident and recirculating memory T cells in vitiligo. Produced via immunoSEQ multiplex PCR; TCRdb's table is partial and in-frame only. The table includes tens of thousands of clones, 92% detected once. The sequencing sample was made of blood. These receptors were obtained from a male donor with vitiligo.

The chain employs TRBV5-6 and TRBJ2-1; 7 nucleotides line up with TRBD2. The trim removed 1 base at V and 2 bases at J, leaving 6 bases unmatched. Per germline, CDR1 SGHDT and CDR2 YYEEEE. The CDR3 loop spans 16 amino acids. CDR3 coding DNA: TGTGCCAGCAGCTTGATCGAGGGAGGGCCCTACAATGAGCAGTTCTTC. It codes for CASSLIEGGPYNEQFF.

The chain has TRBV9 and TRBJ2-3; D gene unclear. The CDR3 loop spans 14 amino acids. Per the germline V gene, CDR1 is SGDLS and CDR2 is YYNGEE. The V gene lost 0 bases and the J gene lost 4 bases, with 9 bases spanning the gap. The CDR3 protein is CASSVASRADTQYF. CDR3 nucleotides: TGTGCCAGCAGCGTAGCGTCTAGAGCAGATACGCAGTATTTT.

J is TRBJ2-3 and V is TRBV7-9; 7 nucleotides line up with TRBD2. The V and J ends lost 5 bases and 4 bases, in that order; junction bases with no gene match: 6. The germline V gene encodes CDR1 SEHNR and CDR2 FQNEAQ (reference sequence). There are 14 residues in the CDR3. The CDR3 loop reads CASSRGVQSDTQYF. The CDR3, as DNA: TGTGCCAGCAGCCGGGGGGTACAGTCAGATACGCAGTATTTT.

The J gene is TRBJ1-2, the V gene TRBV6-1; a weak D match, TRBD1 (6 bases). Germline CDR1 reads MNHNS; CDR2 reads SASEGT. Deletions cut 6 bases from V and 7 bases from J, with 21 bases between. This CDR3 region has 15 residues. The CDR3 DNA sequence: TGTGCCAGCAGGGGAGTGGGGGGCCGCGGGGGTGGCTACACCTTC. The encoded protein is CASRGVGGRGGGYTF.

The chain joins TRBV27 to TRBJ2-7; possible D gene TRBD1, 5 bases. The germline V gene has CDR1 MNHEY and CDR2 SMNVEV (reference sequence). V lost 3 bases, J lost 3 bases, and 9 bases lay in between. The CDR3 extends over 13 amino acids. CDR3 residues: CASSFVQGYEQYF. Written as DNA, the CDR3 is TGTGCCAGCAGTTTCGTCCAGGGCTACGAGCAGTACTTC.

V usage is TRBV7-9 and J usage is TRBJ2-3; 7 bases match TRBD2. J lost 0 bases, V lost 1 base, and 10 bases had no gene match. CDR3 size: 18 residues. Germline V gene data show CDR1 as SEHNR and CDR2 as FQNEAQ (reference sequence). The CDR3 sequence: CASSLDSREGPSTDTQYF. CDR3 DNA sequence: TGTGCCAGCAGCTTAGACTCGAGGGAGGGCCCTAGCACAGATACGCAGTATTTT.

The rearrangement links TRBV28 to TRBJ2-7; the match to TRBD2 covers 9 bases. Unmatched junction bases numbered 8, after V lost 7 bases and J lost 4 bases. Germline V CDR1 and CDR2: MDHEN, SYDVKM. The CDR3 runs 14 residues. The CDR3 DNA reads as TGTGCCAGCAACCTTAGCGGGAGCGGTTACGAGCAGTACTTC. This gives the protein CASNLSGSGYEQYF.

The chain employs TRBV19 and TRBJ1-5; D is unresolved. Germline V gene sequence: CDR1 LNHDA, CDR2 SQIVND (reference sequence). Trimming stripped 7 bases from V and 2 bases from J, with 24 bases between. The length of the CDR3 is 18 residues. Here the CDR3 DNA reads TGTGCCAGTACGGTGGAGCCGAGCGGCCACCCGGGCAATCAGCCCCAGCATTTT. Protein: CASTVEPSGHPGNQPQHF.

The gene calls are TRBV5-4 and TRBJ2-5; D remains unclear. V was shortened by 0 bases and J by 5 bases, with 5 bases between the two germline ends. The germline V gene encodes CDR1 SGHNT and CDR2 YYREEE (reference sequence). The CDR3 has 12 residues. CDR3 DNA: TGTGCCAGCAGCTTGGCTAAGGAGACCCAGTACTTC. This sequence encodes CASSLAKETQYF.